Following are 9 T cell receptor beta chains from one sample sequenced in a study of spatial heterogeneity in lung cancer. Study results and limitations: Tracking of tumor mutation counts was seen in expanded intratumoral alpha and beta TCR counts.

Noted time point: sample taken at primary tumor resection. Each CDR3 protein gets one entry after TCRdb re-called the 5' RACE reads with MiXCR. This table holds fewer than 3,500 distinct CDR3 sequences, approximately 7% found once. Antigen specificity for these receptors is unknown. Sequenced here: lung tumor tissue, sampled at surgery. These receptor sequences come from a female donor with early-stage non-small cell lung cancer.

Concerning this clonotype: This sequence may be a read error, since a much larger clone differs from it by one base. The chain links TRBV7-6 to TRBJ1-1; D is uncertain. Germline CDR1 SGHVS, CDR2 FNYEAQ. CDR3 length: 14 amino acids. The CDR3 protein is CTSSQPRQNTEAFF. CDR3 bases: TGTACCAGCAGCCAACCGCGACAGAACACTGAAGCTTTCTTT.

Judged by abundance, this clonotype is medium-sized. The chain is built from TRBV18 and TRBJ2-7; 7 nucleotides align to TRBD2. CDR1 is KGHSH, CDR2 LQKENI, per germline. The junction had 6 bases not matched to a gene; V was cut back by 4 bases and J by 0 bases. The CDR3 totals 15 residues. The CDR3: CASSLSSGLSYEQYF. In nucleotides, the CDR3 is TGTGCCAGCTCACTCTCTAGCGGCCTCTCCTACGAGCAGTACTTC.

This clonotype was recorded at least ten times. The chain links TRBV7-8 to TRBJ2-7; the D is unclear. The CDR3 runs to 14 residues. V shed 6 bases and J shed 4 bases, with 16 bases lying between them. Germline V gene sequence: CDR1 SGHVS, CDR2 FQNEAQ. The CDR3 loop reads CASSFGLIFYEQYF. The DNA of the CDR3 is TGTGCCAGCAGTTTCGGGCTAATATTTTACGAGCAGTACTTC. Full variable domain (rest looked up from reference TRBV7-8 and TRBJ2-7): GAGVSQSPRYKVAKRGQDVALRCDPISGHVSLFWYQQALGQGPEFLTYFQNEAQLDKSGLPSDRFFAERPEGSVSTLKIQRTQQEDSAVYLCASSFGLIFYEQYFGPGTRLTVT.

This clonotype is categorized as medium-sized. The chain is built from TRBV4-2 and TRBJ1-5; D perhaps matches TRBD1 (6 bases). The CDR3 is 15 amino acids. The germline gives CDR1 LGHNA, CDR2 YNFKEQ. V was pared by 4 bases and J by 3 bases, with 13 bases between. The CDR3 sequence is CASSLETGYNQPQHF. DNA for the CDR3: TGTGCCAGCAGCCTAGAAACAGGGTACAATCAGCCCCAGCATTTT.

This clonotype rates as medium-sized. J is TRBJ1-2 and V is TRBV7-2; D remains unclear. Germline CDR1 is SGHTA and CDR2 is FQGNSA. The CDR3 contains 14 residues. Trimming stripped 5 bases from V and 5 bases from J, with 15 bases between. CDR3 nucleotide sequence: TGTGCCAGCAGCCCAGACCTGTCGGTATATGGCTACACCTTC. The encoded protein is CASSPDLSVYGYTF.

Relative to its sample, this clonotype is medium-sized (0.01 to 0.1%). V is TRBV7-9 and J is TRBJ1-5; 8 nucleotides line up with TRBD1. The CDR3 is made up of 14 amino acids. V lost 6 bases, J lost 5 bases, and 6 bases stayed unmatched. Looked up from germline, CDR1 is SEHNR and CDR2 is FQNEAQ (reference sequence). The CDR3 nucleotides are TGTGCCAGCAGTTCGGACAGGGTGGATCAGCCCCAGCATTTT. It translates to CASSSDRVDQPQHF. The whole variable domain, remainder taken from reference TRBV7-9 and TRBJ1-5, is DTGVSQNPRHKITKRGQNVTFRCDPISEHNRLYWYRQTLGQGPEFLTYFQNEAQLEKSRLLSDRFSAERPKGSFSTLEIQRTEQGDSAMYLCASSSDRVDQPQHFGDGTRLSIL.

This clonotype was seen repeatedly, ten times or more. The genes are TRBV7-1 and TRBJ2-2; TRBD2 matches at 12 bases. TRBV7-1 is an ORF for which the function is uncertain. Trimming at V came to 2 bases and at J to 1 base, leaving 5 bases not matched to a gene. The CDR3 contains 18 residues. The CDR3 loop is CASSSLAGGSLNTGELFF. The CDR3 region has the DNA TGTGCCAGCAGCTCACTAGCGGGGGGGTCCCTGAACACCGGGGAGCTGTTTTTT.

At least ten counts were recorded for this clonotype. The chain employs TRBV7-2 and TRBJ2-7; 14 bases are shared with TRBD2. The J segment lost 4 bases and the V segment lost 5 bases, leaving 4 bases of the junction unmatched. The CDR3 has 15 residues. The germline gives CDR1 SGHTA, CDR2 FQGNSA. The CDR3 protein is CASSPGLAGAYEQYF. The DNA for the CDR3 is TGTGCCAGCAGCCCGGGACTAGCGGGGGCATACGAGCAGTACTTC.

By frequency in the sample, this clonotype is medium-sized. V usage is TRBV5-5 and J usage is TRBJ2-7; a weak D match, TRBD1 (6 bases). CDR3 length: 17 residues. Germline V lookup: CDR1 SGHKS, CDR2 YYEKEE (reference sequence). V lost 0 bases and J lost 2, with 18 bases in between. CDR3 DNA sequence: TGTGCCAGCAGCTTGGCCTCCTGGGGACAAAATACCTACGAGCAGTACTTC. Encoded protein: CASSLASWGQNTYEQYF. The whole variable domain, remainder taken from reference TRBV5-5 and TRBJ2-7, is DAGVTQSPTHLIKTRGQQVTLRCSPISGHKSVSWYQQVLGQGPQFIFQYYEKEERGRGNFPDRFSARQFPNYSSELNVNALLLGDSALYLCASSLASWGQNTYEQYFGPGTRLTVT.